This T cell receptor beta chain was sequenced in a study of cytomegalovirus exposure and HLA in healthy donors. Overall study results and limits: A prior analysis recorded that most TCR beta V segments were productive about 87% or about 30% of the time.

Trimming took off 2 bases at V and 3 bases at J, with 7 bases between the two ends. The CDR3 extends over 14 amino acids. CDR1 is SGHVS and CDR2 is FNYEAQ in the germline V gene. A word on this clone: Its antigen is unknown.

PCR was performed using 60 Vbeta and 13 Jbeta primers. TCRdb's table, derived via immunoSEQ multiplex PCR, lists solely in-frame clones and lacks some. The sample includes 120,000 or so clones, about 81% of them seen just once. Sequences were obtained from PBMCs. This sequence originates from a man between 40 and 49 years old in good health and CMV-seronegative. The chain has TRBV7-6 and TRBJ1-4; D unresolved. CDR3 DNA: TGTGCCAGCAGCTTACGGCAGGCTAATGAAAAACTGTTTTTT. Translated, it gives CASSLRQANEKLFF.